The entry that follows covers one T cell receptor (beta chain) sequence. This record belongs to a study of blood T cell repertoires in COVID-19. The cohort comprised adults aged 18 to 89 years residing in 20 to 30 US areas. Cohort assignment relied on participant-reported clinical history. Two consecutive negative NP/OP PCR tests, clearance, or resolved symptoms defined Cohort 3 recovery. Profiling relied on immunoSEQ multiplex PCR, and the TCRdb table lists in-frame clones only, not all of them. The sample carries a few hundred thousand clones, 65% to 85% recorded once. The sample was PBMCs or T cells enriched from blood (not recorded which). The receptor was derived from a woman between 40 and 55 years old who had recovered from COVID-19.

CDR3 DNA sequence: TGTGCCAGTAGTAGAATCCAGGGCGACACTGAAGCTTTCTTT. This encodes CASSRIQGDTEAFF. This chain links TRBV19 with TRBJ1-1, with D possibly matching TRBD1 (5 bases). Looked up from germline, CDR1 is LNHDA and CDR2 is SQIVND (reference sequence). Trimming took off 4 bases at V and 3 bases at J, with 12 bases between the two ends. CDR3 length: 14 amino acids. Drawing the rest from reference TRBV19 and TRBJ1-1, the complete variable domain is DGGITQSPKYLFRKEGQNVTLSCEQNLNHDAMYWYRQDPGQGLRLIYYSQIVNDFQKGDIAEGYSVSREKKESFPLTVTSAQKNPTAFYLCASSRIQGDTEAFFGQGTRLTVV.